Following are 30 T cell receptor beta chains from one sample sequenced in a study of blood T cells in healthy people across ages. The authors ran a second PCR of about 6 to 11 cycles using a sample-barcoded 5' primer and a J-beta primer mix. Each CDR3 protein is one row after TCRdb ran MiXCR on the 5' RACE reads. The sample yields 800,000 or so distinct CDR3 sequences, approximately 25% seen once. These data were likewise used in another study, on T cells of mothers and their children.

The specimen sequenced was blood. These receptors were taken from a boy between 10 and 17 years old in good health.

This clonotype was picked up a small number of times. J is TRBJ1-2 and V is TRBV29-1; TRBD1 agrees at 7 bases. After removal of 5 bases from V and 8 bases from J, the junction contained 11 bases not matched to a gene. Germline values: CDR1 SQVTM, CDR2 ANQGSEA. CDR3 length: 13 residues. CDR3 region: CSVPGTVKWGYTF. The DNA for the CDR3 is TGCAGCGTTCCCGGGACAGTGAAGTGGGGCTACACCTTC.

The chain recombines TRBV28 with TRBJ1-2, with 9 nucleotides matching TRBD1. The CDR3 runs 15 residues. Germline trimming cut 3 bases from V and 1 base from J; bases unmatched to any gene: 3. CDR1 and CDR2 from the germline V gene are MDHEN and SYDVKM. The CDR3 is CASSFPDRGNYGYTF. The CDR3 DNA reads TGTGCCAGCAGTTTTCCGGACAGGGGTAACTATGGCTACACCTTC.

This clonotype turned up a few times. V gene TRBV20-1 combines with J gene TRBJ2-4; possibly TRBD1 for D (6 bases). This CDR3 contains 13 residues. Germline CDR1 DFQATT, CDR2 SNEGSKA (reference sequence). Between the trimmed V and J ends, which lost 5 bases and 8 bases, there was a span of 16 bases. The chain's CDR3 is CSARTGSRDIQYF. CDR3 nucleotide sequence: TGCAGTGCTCGTACAGGGAGCCGAGACATTCAGTACTTC.

This clonotype was picked up one time. The chain recombines TRBV7-2 with TRBJ2-4, with 9 positions matching TRBD2. This CDR3 is 16 amino acids long. The junction had 11 bases not matched to a gene; V was cut back by 5 bases and J by 6 bases. Germline values: CDR1 SGHTA, CDR2 FQGNSA. This CDR3 reads CASSPGTSWAGNIQYF. As DNA, the CDR3 is TGTGCCAGCAGCCCAGGGACTAGCTGGGCAGGAAACATTCAGTACTTC.

The table lists this clonotype with a few counts. The rearrangement joins TRBV15 to TRBJ2-2, with a tentative D call TRBD1 (6 bases). V gave up 0 bases and J gave up 0 bases, with 11 bases separating them. The CDR3 runs to 17 residues. CDR1 and CDR2 from the germline V gene are LNHNV and YYDKDF (reference sequence). CDR3 DNA sequence: TGTGCCACCAGCAGAGATCCAGGGGTTTCGAACACCGGGGAGCTGTTTTTT. This sequence encodes CATSRDPGVSNTGELFF.

With regard to this clonotype: One end of the junction varies from germline; a read error may be responsible. This chain joins TRBV6-5 and TRBJ2-7; D is tentatively TRBD1 or TRBD2 (5 bases each). Germline V gene data show CDR1 as MNHEY and CDR2 as SVGAGI. This CDR3 region has 14 residues. CDR3 residues: CASSYSPGTYEQHF. DNA for the CDR3: TGTGCCAGCAGTTACTCGCCAGGGACCTACGAGCAGCACTTC.

This clonotype was recorded a few times. CDR3 amino acids: CASSSSTGDTYEQYF. The CDR3, as DNA: TGTGCCAGCAGCTCCTCGACAGGTGATACCTACGAGCAGTACTTC. This rearrangement joins TRBV7-3 to TRBJ2-7; D possibly corresponds to TRBD1 (6 bases). Germline V gives CDR1 SGHTA, CDR2 FQGTGA. V was pared by 4 bases and J by 2 bases, with 15 bases between. This CDR3 is built from 15 residues.

The rearrangement uses TRBV4-1 and TRBJ2-1, with D perhaps TRBD1 or TRBD2 (6 bases each). Per the germline V gene, CDR1 is MGHRA and CDR2 is YSYEKL. The CDR3 covers 14 residues. With 1 base removed from V and 8 bases from J, the gap between germline ends came to 12 bases. CDR3 DNA sequence: TGCGCCAGCAGCCAAGTCGAGAGGGGGGATGAGCAGTTCTTC. It codes for CASSQVERGDEQFF.

This clonotype was picked up a small number of times. The V gene is TRBV7-3, the J gene TRBJ2-1; perhaps TRBD2 as D (5 bases). CDR1 is SGHTA and CDR2 is FQGTGA in the germline V gene. The CDR3 sequence is 13 residues long. The germline V and J ends were trimmed by 2 bases and 9 bases, with 11 bases remaining between them. CDR3 DNA sequence: TGTGCCAGCAGCTTAGAGGGAACGGGTGAGCAGTTCTTC. Amino acids: CASSLEGTGEQFF.

The sample holds a few counts of this clonotype. The genes are TRBV28 and TRBJ1-2; a weak D match, TRBD1 (5 bases). Deletions cut 5 bases from V and 8 bases from J, with 12 bases between. The CDR3 totals 12 residues. The V gene's germline CDR1 is MDHEN and CDR2 SYDVKM. The CDR3 DNA is TGTGCCAGCAGTCTACGACAGAGAGGCTACACCTTC. Encoded protein: CASSLRQRGYTF.

This clonotype occurred many times. The chain uses TRBV10-3 and TRBJ1-4, with 7 nucleotides matching TRBD1. Germline V CDR1 and CDR2: ENHRY, SYGVKD. CDR3 length: 14 amino acids. V dropped 6 bases and J dropped 4; count of bases not matched to a gene: 5. The chain's CDR3 is CAISDRDLNEKLFF. In nucleotides, the CDR3 is TGTGCCATCAGCGACAGGGACCTTAATGAAAAACTGTTTTTT.

This clonotype was detected only a few times. The rearrangement uses TRBV4-3 and TRBJ1-6; the D gene is possibly TRBD1 (6 bases). Germline V CDR1 and CDR2: LGHNA, YSLEER. The V end was cut by 0 bases, the J end by 9 bases, with 15 bases between. The CDR3 has 16 residues. The CDR3 DNA is TGCGCCAGCAGCCAAGACGGGGGGGCAGGTAGTTCACCCCTCCACTTT. This sequence encodes CASSQDGGAGSSPLHF.

This clonotype was found a few times. The gene calls are TRBV28 and TRBJ2-1, with 8 bases lining up with TRBD1. The J call is in doubt because the DNA end fits TRBJ2-7 better. The CDR3 consists of 14 residues. Germline assignment: CDR1 MDHEN and CDR2 SYDVKM. The CDR3 spells CASSFRTGLYEQYF. CDR3 coding DNA: TGTGCCAGCAGTTTTAGGACAGGGTTGTACGAGCAGTACTTC.

CDR3 nucleotide sequence: TGTGCCAGCAGCGTTGGACAGGGATTCGGCTATGGCTACACCTTC. Encoded protein: CASSVGQGFGYGYTF. This rearrangement joins TRBV9 to TRBJ1-2; 8 nucleotides match TRBD1. The V and J ends lost 2 bases and 4 bases, in that order; junction bases with no gene match: 7. There are 15 residues in the CDR3. The germline V gene encodes CDR1 SGDLS and CDR2 YYNGEE.

The V call is TRBV29-1, the J call TRBJ2-3; the match to TRBD2 covers 7 bases. V lost 6 bases to trimming and J lost 3 bases; unmatched junction nucleotides: 15. This CDR3 contains 16 residues. CDR1 and CDR2 (germline): SQVTM, ANQGSEA. CDR3 coding DNA: TGCAGCGTAGCGGGACTGGGGGTCGAGTGGACAGATACGCAGTATTTT. This translates into CSVAGLGVEWTDTQYF.

The gene calls are TRBV14 and TRBJ2-3; a weak D match, TRBD2 (5 bases). The CDR3 is made up of 16 amino acids. The germline gives CDR1 SGHDN, CDR2 FVKESK. Trimming removed 5 bases at V and 2 bases at J, with 17 bases between. The CDR3 coding sequence is TGTGCCAGCAGCGACGTTTGGACTCCCTACACAGATACGCAGTATTTT. This codes for CASSDVWTPYTDTQYF.

The chain recombines TRBV4-1 with TRBJ2-5; D perhaps matches TRBD2 (5 bases). CDR1 is MGHRA and CDR2 is YSYEKL in the germline V gene. There are 15 residues in the CDR3. V was shortened by 4 bases and J by 5 bases, with 17 bases between the two germline ends. DNA of the CDR3: TGCGCCAGCAGCCGAATTACGGGCCCGGGGGAGACCCAGTACTTC. Its translation is CASSRITGPGETQYF.

Here the CDR3 DNA reads TGTGCCAGCCTATCCTATAGCTCCTACAATGAGCAGTTCTTC. Its translation: CASLSYSSYNEQFF. This chain connects TRBV2 to TRBJ2-1; D is unresolved. The V end lost 8 bases, the J end lost 0 bases, and 11 bases lay between the germline ends. Germline loops: CDR1 SNHLY, CDR2 FYNNEI. The CDR3 covers 14 residues.

This clonotype appeared a few times. The rearrangement joins TRBV20-1 to TRBJ1-1, with D unclear. Germline V gene sequence: CDR1 DFQATT, CDR2 SNEGSKA (reference sequence). There are 12 residues in the CDR3. V was cut by 5 bases and J by 2 bases, with 9 bases left in between. The CDR3 reads CSASPANTEAFF. The CDR3 DNA reads TGCAGTGCTTCCCCAGCTAACACTGAAGCTTTCTTT.

The chain carries TRBV28 and TRBJ1-4; D unresolved. The CDR3 spans 12 residues. Germline CDR1 MDHEN, CDR2 SYDVKM. The CDR3 is CVTKGGYEKLFF. The CDR3 coding sequence is TGTGTCACCAAGGGCGGATATGAAAAACTGTTTTTT.

The chain employs TRBV12-3 or TRBV12-4 and TRBJ2-3; possibly TRBD1 or TRBD2 for D (5 bases each). Trimming left V 6 bases short and J 0 bases short, with 22 bases between. The CDR3 covers 18 residues. The CDR3 protein is CASRAHFRDASSTDTQYF. For the CDR3, the DNA is TGTGCCAGCAGAGCTCATTTCCGGGACGCCTCTAGCACAGATACGCAGTATTTT.

There are many counts of this clonotype. The chain links TRBV5-1 to TRBJ2-5; 11 nucleotides align to TRBD2. J lost 2 bases, V lost 4 bases, and 7 bases had no gene match. The germline V gene has CDR1 SGHRS and CDR2 YFSETQ. The CDR3 has 16 amino acids. CDR3 residues: CASSITGLAGQETQYF. CDR3 in DNA: TGCGCCAGCAGCATCACCGGACTAGCGGGTCAAGAGACCCAGTACTTC.

V gene TRBV4-1 combines with J gene TRBJ2-3; D may be TRBD2 (5 bases). Germline V lookup: CDR1 MGHRA, CDR2 YSYEKL. V was pared by 0 bases and J by 7 bases, with 8 bases between. CDR3 length: 13 amino acids. The DNA of the CDR3 is TGCGCCAGCAGCCAAGAGCCTAGCTATACGCAGTATTTT. It is translated as CASSQEPSYTQYF.

The V call is TRBV11-2, the J call TRBJ2-5; 9 bases align to TRBD2. CDR1 SGHAT and CDR2 FQNNGV come from the germline V gene. The trim removed 5 bases at V and 2 bases at J, leaving 6 bases unmatched. The CDR3 loop spans 15 amino acids. CDR3: CASSGAGGRQETQYF. CDR3 coding DNA: TGTGCCAGCAGCGGAGCGGGAGGTCGTCAAGAGACCCAGTACTTC.

Details on this clonotype: One end of the junction fails to match germline, which may point to a read error. This rearrangement joins TRBV9 to TRBJ1-4, with D uncertain. Germline V gene lookup returns CDR1 SGDLS and CDR2 YYNGEE. The CDR3 consists of 13 residues. CDR3 nucleotide sequence: TGTGCCAGCAGCGGGCCGGGATTCGAAAAACAGTTTTTT. Translating gives CASSGPGFEKQFF. The whole variable domain, remainder taken from reference TRBV9 and TRBJ1-4, is DSGVTQTPKHLITATGQRVTLRCSPRSGDLSVYWYQQSLDQGLQFLIQYYNGEERAKGNILERFSAQQFPDLHSELNLSSLELGDSALYFCASSGPGFEKQFFGSGTQLSVL.

This clonotype was detected only a few times. The V call is TRBV20-1, the J call TRBJ2-1, with 11 bases matching TRBD2. V was clipped by 3 bases and J by 6 bases; unmatched bases: 7. The CDR3 totals 15 residues. Germline CDR1 and CDR2: DFQATT and SNEGSKA (reference sequence). CDR3 bases: TGCAGTGCTAGGGCCGGGACTAGCGGAGGCAATGAGCAGTTCTTC. This gives the protein CSARAGTSGGNEQFF.

This chain connects TRBV12-3 or TRBV12-4 to TRBJ1-3; D unresolved. V was cut by 5 bases and J by 2 bases, with 10 bases left in between. The CDR3 consists of 14 residues. CDR3 loop: CASSELGPGNTIYF. In DNA form, the CDR3 reads TGTGCCAGCAGTGAACTCGGCCCTGGAAACACCATATATTTT.

V and J are TRBV19 and TRBJ2-6; TRBD1 might be the D (6 bases). This CDR3 contains 15 residues. The V gene lost 6 bases and the J gene lost 2 bases, with 11 bases spanning the gap. Germline loops: CDR1 LNHDA, CDR2 SQIVND (reference sequence). The CDR3, as DNA: TGTGCCAGTAGCCCAGGGGTAACTGGGGCCAACGTCCTGACTTTC. Residues: CASSPGVTGANVLTF.

In its sample, this clonotype was seen a few times. This chain connects TRBV7-9 to TRBJ2-1; D perhaps matches TRBD1 (6 bases). Germline assignment: CDR1 SEHNR and CDR2 FQNEAQ (reference sequence). Trimming cost V 4 bases and J 4 bases, with 17 bases left between them. This CDR3 contains 16 residues. CDR3: CASSSRTALSYNEQFF. The CDR3, as DNA: TGTGCCAGCAGCTCCCGGACAGCATTGAGTTACAATGAGCAGTTCTTC.

The chain uses TRBV20-1 and TRBJ1-1; D remains ambiguous. The CDR3 sequence is 13 residues long. Germline CDR1 is DFQATT and CDR2 is SNEGSKA (reference sequence). The germline V and J ends were trimmed by 3 bases and 0 bases, with 8 bases remaining between them. In nucleotides, the CDR3 is TGCAGTGCTAGGGCTGAGATGAACACTGAAGCTTTCTTT. It translates to CSARAEMNTEAFF.